These 16 T cell receptor beta chains share one sample of origin, sequenced in a study of regulatory T cells in long-lasting Graves disease. Specified time point: newly diagnosed GD, antithyroid drugs for less than 3 months. The TCR library was made from RNA extracted from PBMCs. Building the TCR beta libraries relied on iRepertoire HTBI primers, and CDR3 regions underwent Arm-PCR. TCRdb reprocessed the multiplex PCR reads with MiXCR, giving one entry per CDR3 protein. Altogether over 200,000 distinct CDR3 sequences are present, approximately 16% being singletons, with the ten largest covering over 20%. Source: peripheral blood mononuclear cells (PBMCs), taken at new diagnosis, from a patient treated with antithyroid drugs. These receptor sequences come from a female donor with Graves disease.

Turning to this clonotype: Only one base separates this from a far larger clonotype, so it likely reflects a read error. The V gene is TRBV3-1, the J gene TRBJ1-1, with a tentative D call TRBD1 (5 bases). CDR1 is LGHDT, CDR2 YNNKEL, per germline (reference sequence). V was pared by 8 bases and J by 3 bases, with 13 bases between. There are 13 residues in the CDR3. DNA for the CDR3: TGTGCCAGCCTACAGGCGGAGGACACTGAAGCTTTCTTT. Translation: CASLQAEDTEAFF.

This clonotype occurred many times. The chain employs TRBV7-2 and TRBJ2-7; TRBD2 matches 9 bases. The trim removed 5 bases at V and 5 bases at J, leaving 10 bases unmatched. Looked up from germline, CDR1 is SGHTA and CDR2 is FQGNSA. The CDR3 consists of 15 residues. For the CDR3, the DNA is TGTGCCAGCAGCAAAAGGGGTAGCGGGAGAAACGAGCAGTACTTC. It codes for CASSKRGSGRNEQYF.

The chain couples TRBV5-8 to TRBJ1-1, with D possibly TRBD1 on 6 matching bases. V shed 3 bases and J shed 0 bases, with 12 bases lying between them. The CDR3 spans 15 residues. CDR1 is SGHTS, CDR2 YDEGEE, per germline. Here the CDR3 reads CASSSGQNLNTEAFF. As DNA, the CDR3 is TGTGCCAGCAGCTCCGGACAGAATTTGAACACTGAAGCTTTCTTT. Based on the CDR3 plus reference TRBV5-8 and TRBJ1-1, the full variable domain is EAGVTQSPTHLIKTRGQQATLRCSPISGHTSVYWYQQALGLGLQFLLWYDEGEERNRGNFPPRFSGRQFPNYSSELNVNALELEDSALYLCASSSGQNLNTEAFFGQGTRLTVV.

In this sample, this clonotype turned up many times. V gene TRBV18 combines with J gene TRBJ2-1; 8 nucleotides match TRBD2. This CDR3 comprises 15 residues. After removal of 8 bases from V and 0 bases from J, the junction contained 6 bases not matched to a gene. Germline values: CDR1 KGHSH, CDR2 LQKENI. The CDR3, as DNA: TGTGCCAGCGGTACTAGCGGATTCTCCTACAATGAGCAGTTCTTC. This codes for CASGTSGFSYNEQFF. Combining the CDR3 with reference TRBV18 and TRBJ2-1 gives the whole variable domain NAGVMQNPRHLVRRRGQEARLRCSPMKGHSHVYWYRQLPEEGLKFMVYLQKENIIDESGMPKERFSAEFPKEGPSILRIQQVVRGDSAAYFCASGTSGFSYNEQFFGPGTRLTVL.

There are many counts of this clonotype. The chain joins TRBV29-1 to TRBJ2-3, with TRBD1 identical over 7 bases. The end of the DNA fits TRBJ2-5 better, so the J call may be wrong. From germline, CDR1 is SQVTM and CDR2 ANQGSEA. CDR3 size: 12 residues. The CDR3 bases are TGCAGCGTTGGGGGGTCAGGGGGGACCCAGTACTTC. As protein: CSVGGSGGTQYF.

To note about this clonotype: A single base is all that separates this from a far larger clone, so a read error is likely. The V call is TRBV6-2 or TRBV6-3, the J call TRBJ2-7; 8 bases are shared with TRBD2. The DNA matches TRBJ2-1 better at its end, which makes the J call doubtful. The germline V gene encodes CDR1 MNHEY and CDR2 SVGEGT. CDR3 length: 16 amino acids. The CDR3 DNA follows: TGTGCCAGCAGAGGGCTAGCGGGTAGCTCCTACAATGAGCAGTTCTTC. Translated: CASRGLAGSSYNEQFF.

This clonotype was seen at least ten times. The chain is built from TRBV10-1 and TRBJ2-5; possible D gene TRBD2, 6 bases. The length of the CDR3 is 14 residues. CDR1 and CDR2 from the germline V gene are WNHNN and SYGVQD (reference sequence). With 0 bases removed from V and 5 bases from J, the gap between germline ends came to 10 bases. CDR3 nucleotide sequence: TGCGCCAGCAGTGAGTCGACTAGTATGGAGACCCAGTACTTC. The encoded protein is CASSESTSMETQYF.

This chain links TRBV20-1 with TRBJ2-1, with TRBD2 matching over 11 bases. The CDR3 runs 16 residues. V shed 8 bases, J shed 0 bases, and the junction held 9 bases outside the gene matches. CDR1 is DFQATT and CDR2 is SNEGSKA in the germline V gene (reference sequence). CDR3 sequence: CSPKTSGASSYNEQFF. The DNA of the CDR3 is TGCAGTCCGAAGACTAGCGGGGCTAGCTCCTACAATGAGCAGTTCTTC.

This clonotype was counted many times. This sequence joins TRBV3-1 and TRBJ1-2, with no clear D. The V gene's germline CDR1 is LGHDT and CDR2 YNNKEL (reference sequence). Trimming cost V 4 bases and J 4 bases, with 19 bases left between them. The length of the CDR3 is 16 residues. The CDR3 is CASSPRRDGALYGYTF. CDR3 nucleotides: TGTGCCAGCAGCCCCAGGCGAGACGGAGCACTCTATGGCTACACCTTC.

There are many counts of this clonotype. This sequence joins TRBV20-1 and TRBJ2-4, with D tentatively TRBD1 (6 bases). V was pared by 0 bases and J by 8 bases, with 11 bases between. Per the germline V gene, CDR1 is DFQATT and CDR2 is SNEGSKA (reference sequence). The CDR3 loop spans 13 amino acids. The CDR3 loop is CSARDLKGDIQYF. The CDR3 coding sequence is TGCAGTGCTAGAGATTTAAAGGGGGACATTCAGTACTTC.

This clonotype was detected many times. The chain employs TRBV13 and TRBJ2-1; 7 bases fit TRBD2. The trim removed 2 bases at V and 4 bases at J, leaving 8 bases unmatched. The CDR3 is made up of 16 amino acids. Germline V gene sequence: CDR1 PRHDT, CDR2 FYEKMQ (reference sequence). The CDR3 coding sequence is TGTGCCAGCAGCTTAAAATGGCGGGAGCAATACAATGAGCAGTTCTTC. Translated, it gives CASSLKWREQYNEQFF.

This clonotype was observed at least ten times. The rearrangement uses TRBV20-1 and TRBJ2-1, with 15 positions matching TRBD2. Per the germline V gene, CDR1 is DFQATT and CDR2 is SNEGSKA (reference sequence). V trimming: 1 base; J trimming: 8 bases; junction bases outside the gene matches: 6. The CDR3 loop spans 16 amino acids. CDR3 bases: TGCAGTGCTAGAGCTAGGACTAGCGGGAGGGTGGATGAGCAGTTCTTC. Residues: CSARARTSGRVDEQFF.

This chain connects TRBV2 to TRBJ2-5; tentatively, D is TRBD1 (6 bases). V lost 3 bases and J 3 bases, leaving 11 bases between the germline ends. CDR1 is SNHLY and CDR2 is FYNNEI in the germline V gene. This CDR3 has 14 residues. Written as DNA, the CDR3 is TGTGCCAGCAGTGACGACAGGAATGAAGAGACCCAGTACTTC. This gives the protein CASSDDRNEETQYF.

As to this clonotype: Given a much more abundant clone one base away, this may be a read error. The rearrangement uses TRBV6-1 and TRBJ1-3, with TRBD1 matching 9 bases. V was clipped by 4 bases and J by 4 bases; unmatched bases: 5. The CDR3 is made up of 15 amino acids. Germline values: CDR1 MNHNS, CDR2 SASEGT. CDR3 nucleotide sequence: TGTGCCAGCAGTGCTGGGGACAGGGTCGGAAACACCATATATTTT. Encoded protein: CASSAGDRVGNTIYF.

This chain uses TRBV10-3 with TRBJ1-5; 9 nucleotides line up with TRBD1. V was clipped by 10 bases and J by 4 bases; unmatched bases: 5. The CDR3 runs 13 residues. Germline assignment: CDR1 ENHRY and CDR2 SYGVKD. The CDR3 DNA reads as TGTGCCACACAGGGGGCGGGGAATCAGCCCCAGCATTTT. Its translation is CATQGAGNQPQHF.

The chain combines TRBV7-3 with TRBJ1-1, with 10 bases matching TRBD1. CDR1 SGHTA and CDR2 FQGTGA come from the germline V gene. CDR3 length: 14 residues. Trimming took 5 bases from V and 2 from J; bases not matched to a gene: 2. Here the CDR3 DNA reads TGTGCCAGCAGCAAGACAGGGGGCAACACTGAAGCTTTCTTT. Protein product: CASSKTGGNTEAFF.